The 14 T cell receptor beta chains below all came from one sample that was sequenced in a study of Tregs in tolerant kidney transplant recipients. The nonmyeloablative bone marrow transplants came from related graft donors, with transient mixed chimerism. Clones were sequenced by immunoSEQ multiplex PCR, and TCRdb holds only the in-frame ones, with some missing. The table lists tens of thousands of clones. The specimen was CD4+ T cells from blood (PBMCs), collected 24 months after the transplant. Receptors originate from a human patient who received a combined kidney and bone marrow transplant. The graft donor may have contributed some T cells.

In the case of this clone: The read finishes 3 residues shy of the CDR3 end, and the germline J gene is used to complete it. This chain joins TRBV18 and TRBJ2-3; 7 bases align to TRBD2. The CDR3 totals 15 residues. Germline values: CDR1 KGHSH, CDR2 LQKENI. The trim removed 2 bases at V and 2 bases at J, leaving 4 bases unmatched. The CDR3 bases that were read are TGTGCCAGCTCACCAGCTAGCGGTTTCACAGATACG. It specifies CASSPASGFTDT. The entire CDR3 is CASSPASGFTDTQYF.

Worth noting for this clone: With the read ending 3 residues before the CDR3 end, the germline J gene is used to fill in that end. The chain combines TRBV6-2 or TRBV6-3 with TRBJ2-5; D uncertain. The CDR3 has 11 residues. Germline CDR1 and CDR2: MNHEY and SVGEGT. The V end was cut by 4 bases, the J end by 4 bases, with 4 bases between. CDR3: CASSSGETQYF. CDR3 DNA (partial): TGTGCCAGCAGTTCGGGAGAGACC.

For this clone: Coverage ceases 3 residues before the CDR3 finishes, and the germline J gene fills in the end. The rearrangement links TRBV20-1 to TRBJ2-7; D not resolved. The CDR3 extends over 13 amino acids. Germline CDR1 and CDR2: DFQATT and SNEGSKA (reference sequence). Trimming removed 1 base at V and 2 bases at J, with 9 bases between. CDR3 region: CSARAHPTYEQYF. The sequenced part of the CDR3 DNA is TGCAGTGCTAGAGCCCACCCTACCTACGAG.

On this clone itself: The read falls 3 residues short of the CDR3 end, and the missing part is taken from the germline J gene. The V gene is TRBV29-1, the J gene TRBJ2-3; TRBD2 matches at 8 bases. CDR1 and CDR2 (germline): SQVTM, ANQGSEA. The CDR3 loop spans 14 amino acids. The V gene end was trimmed by 5 bases and the J gene end by 2 bases; junction bases not matched to a gene: 6. The CDR3 bases that were read are TGCAGCGTTTGTCAGCGGGAGTCCACAGATACG. It encodes CSVCQRESTDT. The whole CDR3 reads CSVCQRESTDTQYF.

Details on this clone: The limits of the CDR3 on the DNA are not certain, so only TCRdb's listed CDR3 is given. This rearrangement joins TRBV12-3 or TRBV12-4 to TRBJ1-5; the D call of TRBD1 is as the table states it, not checked on the DNA. Termini included, the CDR3 measures 15 amino acids. The CDR3 here is CASSFLAGGIQPQHF.

Turning to this clone: Read data end 3 residues before the CDR3 end; the end is taken from the germline J gene. This chain joins TRBV5-1 and TRBJ2-7; D possibly corresponds to TRBD1 (5 bases). V gave up 2 bases and J gave up 2 bases, with 11 bases separating them. This CDR3 has 14 residues. CDR1 and CDR2 from the germline V gene are SGHRS and YFSETQ. CDR3 DNA, as far as it was read: TGCGCCAGCAGCTTACTGACAGAGCCCTACGAG. This encodes CASSLLTEPYE. The CDR3 in its entirety is CASSLLTEPYEQYF. Variable domain in full (rest from reference TRBV5-1 and TRBJ2-7): KAGVTQTPRYLIKTRGQQVTLSCSPISGHRSVSWYQQTPGQGLQFLFEYFSETQRNKGNFPGRFSGRQFSNSRSEMNVSTLELGDSALYLCASSLLTEPYEQYFGPGTRLTVT.

Regarding this clone: The read falls 3 residues short of the CDR3 end, and the missing part is taken from the germline J gene. V gene TRBV7-3 combines with J gene TRBJ2-5, with 7 bases fitting TRBD2. Germline lookup yields CDR1 SGHTA and CDR2 FQGTGA. The CDR3 consists of 15 residues. After removal of 2 bases from V and 4 bases from J, the junction contained 7 bases not matched to a gene. The CDR3 DNA, read in part, is TGTGCCAGCAGCTTAGGCGGGAGATATGGAGAGACC. As protein: CASSLGGRYGET. The whole CDR3 reads CASSLGGRYGETQYF. The full variable domain, in which reference TRBV7-3 and TRBJ2-5 provide the parts outside the CDR3, is GAGVSQTPSNKVTEKGKYVELRCDPISGHTALYWYRQSLGQGPEFLIYFQGTGAADDSGLPNDRFFAVRPEGSVSTLKIQRTERGDSAVYLCASSLGGRYGETQYFGPGTRLLVL.

As for this clone: Read data end 3 residues before the CDR3 end; the end is taken from the germline J gene. This chain links TRBV2 with TRBJ2-2, with a weak D call TRBD1 (7 bases). The CDR3 spans 16 residues. V lost 3 bases to trimming and J lost 0 bases, with 11 bases between them. The V gene's germline CDR1 is SNHLY and CDR2 FYNNEI. The sequenced part of the CDR3 DNA is TGTGCCAGCAGTGATCAGGGGGGCGCGAACACCGGGGAG. Translated: CASSDQGGANTGE. The full CDR3 protein is CASSDQGGANTGELFF.

For this clone: The DNA ends 3 residues before the CDR3 does, and the rest of the CDR3 is filled in from the germline J gene. The V and J genes are TRBV20-1 and TRBJ1-6, with D possibly TRBD1 on 6 matching bases. This CDR3 has 14 amino acids. V was cut by 6 bases and J by 7 bases, with 16 bases left in between. The V gene's germline CDR1 is DFQATT and CDR2 SNEGSKA (reference sequence). CDR3 DNA, as far as it was read: TGCAGTGCGAGTAACAGGGTTTTGAATTCACCC. The encoded protein is CSASNRVLNSP. In full, the CDR3 reads CSASNRVLNSPLHF.

As to this clone: The CDR3 is cut off 3 residues early in the read; its end comes from the germline J gene. The rearrangement uses TRBV7-3 and TRBJ2-1, with 9 bases fitting TRBD2. V lost 5 bases to trimming and J lost 3 bases; unmatched junction nucleotides: 5. This CDR3 contains 15 residues. Germline V lookup: CDR1 SGHTA, CDR2 FQGTGA. This chain's CDR3 is CASSQTSGFYNEQFF. CDR3 DNA (partial): TGTGCCAGCAGCCAGACTAGCGGCTTCTACAATGAG.

Notes on this clone: The observed sequence ends 3 residues before the CDR3 terminus, with the missing tail filled in from the germline J gene. This chain connects TRBV5-1 to TRBJ2-2; 9 positions agree with TRBD2. The V gene end was trimmed by 0 bases and the J gene end by 1 base; junction bases not matched to a gene: 7. This CDR3 has 18 amino acids. CDR1 is SGHRS and CDR2 is YFSETQ in the germline V gene. CDR3 DNA (partial): TGCGCCAGCAGCTTGGCCATTTCGACTAGCGGGAACACCGGGGAG. It encodes CASSLAISTSGNTGE. The complete CDR3 sequence is CASSLAISTSGNTGELFF.

About this clone itself: The DNA ends 3 residues before the CDR3 does, and the rest of the CDR3 is filled in from the germline J gene. The chain uses TRBV7-8 and TRBJ2-7; D is possibly TRBD1 (6 bases). V gave up 6 bases and J gave up 2 bases, with 14 bases separating them. This CDR3 has 14 amino acids. The germline V gene encodes CDR1 SGHVS and CDR2 FQNEAQ. CDR3 loop: CASSKGQGTYEQYF. CDR3 bases read: TGTGCCAGCAGTAAAGGGCAGGGGACCTACGAG.

Note on this clone: The read ends 3 residues before the CDR3 terminus; that terminus is restored from the germline J gene. This rearrangement joins TRBV4-1 to TRBJ1-1; D gene uncertain. Germline values: CDR1 MGHRA, CDR2 YSYEKL. The CDR3 length is 14 residues. Between the trimmed V and J ends, which lost 1 base and 1 base, there was a span of 7 bases. The sequenced CDR3 bases are TGCGCCAGCAGCCAAGTGTCATGGAACACTGAA. Translated, it gives CASSQVSWNTE. Given in full, the CDR3 is CASSQVSWNTEAFF.

In regard to this clone: The read halts 3 residues ahead of the CDR3 end, with the missing end drawn from the germline J gene. This chain uses TRBV19 with TRBJ1-6, with a tentative D call TRBD1 (6 bases). From germline, CDR1 is LNHDA and CDR2 SQIVND (reference sequence). The germline V and J ends were trimmed by 5 bases and 9 bases, with 14 bases remaining between them. The CDR3 sequence is 14 residues long. CDR3 sequence: CASSPDRRSSPLHF. The sequenced part of the CDR3 DNA is TGTGCCAGTAGTCCTGACAGGCGAAGTTCACCC.